This T cell receptor beta chain emerged from a study of shared clonotypes between healthy human individuals. Study background: Per-donor plates numbered three CD4 naive, three CD4 memory, two CD8 naive and one CD8 memory.

For this clone: Its antigen is unknown. The sample has other DNA sequences that encode this CDR3 too.

Nashville, Tennessee was home to all donors, who were Caucasian adults. Genomic DNA (from each subset) was split evenly across several immunoSEQ plates. TCRdb's copy holds only in-frame clones and misses some; the assay was immunoSEQ multiplex PCR. Of more than 1.2 million clones listed, 97% to 99% were seen once; the top ten hold 0.3% to 0.45%. General study findings and limits: All-four-donor shared clonotypes had higher generation probabilities than non-shared clonotypes did.

The CDR3 sequence is 16 residues long. V shed 3 bases, J shed 1 base, and the junction held 5 bases outside the gene matches. Germline lookup yields CDR1 SGHNT and CDR2 YYREEE (reference sequence). This chain joins TRBV5-4 and TRBJ2-7; the match to TRBD2 covers 12 bases. The sequence was obtained from a young man in good health. The material sequenced was naive CD4+ T cells sorted from blood. Subset given: CD45RA+ positively selected. The CDR3 DNA sequence: TGTGCCAGCAGCTCTGGACTAGCGGGAAGTTCCTACGAGCAGTACTTC. This encodes CASSSGLAGSSYEQYF.